Given below is one T cell receptor (beta chain) in context. Per the authors' pipeline: Reference gene primer amplification gave estimated nucleated cell counts. The method was immunoSEQ multiplex PCR; TCRdb's version includes in-frame clones alone and lacks a portion of them. Clone size and the V and J calls come from that table; the DNA yielded D and trimming. The table lists roughly 250,000 clones, 81% of them singletons, with under 3% in the top ten. Trimming took off 5 bases at V and 1 base at J, with 14 bases between the two ends. CDR1 and CDR2 from the germline V gene are LNHDA and SQIVND (reference sequence). This CDR3 has 15 residues. The sample is drawn from a study of blood T cell repertoires in COVID-19. For the study at large: The origin of the acute and convalescent COVID-19 samples was the United States, Italy and Spain. PBMCs, B-cell-depleted T cells, or T cells provided the cDNA or gDNA that made up the material.

The source of this sequence is an older woman with active or convalescent COVID-19. Material: peripheral blood. J is TRBJ2-5 and V is TRBV19; tentatively, D is TRBD2 (7 bases). CDR3 bases: TGTGCCAGTAGTTCTCGGGGGGCTACCCAAGAGACCCAGTACTTC. As protein: CASSSRGATQETQYF.